Following are 18 T cell receptor beta chains from one sample sequenced in a study of cytomegalovirus exposure and HLA in healthy donors. Researchers ran the PCR with 60 Vbeta and 13 Jbeta primers. Profiling relied on immunoSEQ multiplex PCR, and the TCRdb table lists in-frame clones only, not all of them. Of about 170,000 clones in the sample, around three quarters were seen once. Sequencing input: PBMCs. The origin of the receptors is a woman aged 25-40 years in good health and CMV-seropositive.

As concerns this clone: Relative to the germline gene, one junction end is altered; a read error may explain this. J is TRBJ2-2 and V is TRBV7-2; possibly TRBD1 for D (6 bases). The CDR3 is 17 residues long. CDR1 and CDR2 from the germline V gene are SGHTA and FQGNSA. CDR3 sequence (DNA): TGCGCCAGCAGCTCAACTACGATGGGGGCGCGAACCGGGGAGCTGTTTTTT. This translates into CASSSTTMGARTGELFF.

The V and J genes are TRBV5-1 and TRBJ2-7, with D perhaps TRBD1 (5 bases). The CDR3 runs 18 residues. CDR1 and CDR2 (germline): SGHRS, YFSETQ. Trimming removed 1 base from V and 3 bases from J, with 23 bases in between. CDR3 DNA sequence: TGCGCCAGCAGCTTGTCGCAGGGTGGATCCTCGGTAGGCTACGAGCAGTACTTC. This codes for CASSLSQGGSSVGYEQYF.

The CDR3 region is CASSLEVWAGYEQYF. Written as DNA, the CDR3 is TGTGCCAGCAGCTTAGAGGTCTGGGCGGGCTACGAGCAGTACTTC. This rearrangement joins TRBV7-2 to TRBJ2-7, with D possibly TRBD2 on 5 matching bases. The V end lost 1 base, the J end lost 3 bases, and 13 bases lay between the germline ends. This CDR3 comprises 15 residues. Per germline, CDR1 SGHTA and CDR2 FQGNSA.

V and J are TRBV6-5 and TRBJ2-6, with D possibly being TRBD2 (5 bases). Germline CDR1 and CDR2: MNHEY and SVGAGI. The germline V and J ends were trimmed by 0 bases and 4 bases, with 10 bases remaining between them. The CDR3 sequence is 16 residues long. The CDR3 DNA reads as TGTGCCAGCAGTTACTCGATAGCGTCGGGGGCCAACGTCCTGACTTTC. This codes for CASSYSIASGANVLTF.

The V and J genes are TRBV6-1 and TRBJ2-1, with 11 nucleotides matching TRBD2. The germline V gene has CDR1 MNHNS and CDR2 SASEGT. This CDR3 spans 18 amino acids. Germline trimming cut 2 bases from V and 0 bases from J; bases unmatched to any gene: 6. As DNA, the CDR3 is TGTGCCAGCAGTGAAAGGCTAGCGGGGGGTTTCTCCTACAATGAGCAGTTCTTC. It is translated as CASSERLAGGFSYNEQFF.

This clone has only one observation. The chain employs TRBV5-4 and TRBJ1-2, with TRBD1 identical over 9 bases. CDR3 length: 13 residues. The J segment lost 8 bases and the V segment lost 5 bases, leaving 7 bases of the junction unmatched. The germline gives CDR1 SGHNT, CDR2 YYREEE (reference sequence). The CDR3 region is CASSPDRGEGYTF. CDR3 coding DNA: TGTGCCAGCAGTCCCGACAGGGGGGAAGGCTACACCTTC.

The chain combines TRBV2 with TRBJ2-1; the match to TRBD2 covers 9 bases. The CDR3 consists of 14 residues. The germline gives CDR1 SNHLY, CDR2 FYNNEI. Trimming at V came to 8 bases and at J to 5 bases, leaving 7 bases not matched to a gene. The CDR3 region is CASPGASGDNEQFF. The CDR3 DNA reads TGTGCCAGCCCGGGGGCTAGCGGGGACAATGAGCAGTTCTTC.

The V call is TRBV5-6, the J call TRBJ2-1; no reliable D call. The CDR3 is 15 residues long. With 0 bases removed from V and 2 bases from J, the gap between germline ends came to 9 bases. Per the germline V gene, CDR1 is SGHDT and CDR2 is YYEEEE. This CDR3 reads CASSLGPPPYNEQFF. The CDR3 coding sequence is TGTGCCAGCAGCTTGGGGCCTCCTCCCTACAATGAGCAGTTCTTC.

The chain joins TRBV2 to TRBJ2-5, with D perhaps matching TRBD2 (5 bases). Per germline, CDR1 SNHLY and CDR2 FYNNEI. The CDR3 runs 16 residues. With 3 bases removed from V and 7 bases from J, the gap between germline ends came to 21 bases. The CDR3 sequence: CASSDVSGGSGGTQYF. The DNA of the CDR3 is TGTGCCAGCAGTGATGTTTCTGGCGGGTCTGGTGGGACCCAGTACTTC.

The V gene is TRBV6-1, the J gene TRBJ1-1; D possibly corresponds to TRBD1 (5 bases). Between the trimmed V and J ends, which lost 6 bases and 2 bases, there was a span of 10 bases. This CDR3 region has 13 residues. CDR1 and CDR2 from the germline V gene are MNHNS and SASEGT. This CDR3 is CASRETVNTEAFF. DNA of the CDR3: TGTGCCAGCAGGGAGACAGTAAACACTGAAGCTTTCTTT.

The gene calls are TRBV28 and TRBJ1-2; the D gene is possibly TRBD1 (5 bases). The ends were cut back, 6 bases at V and 8 bases at J, with 16 bases in the middle. CDR1 MDHEN and CDR2 SYDVKM come from the germline V gene. The CDR3 consists of 13 residues. CDR3 region: CASRDGAGRGYTF. The DNA for the CDR3 is TGTGCCAGCAGGGACGGAGCAGGGCGCGGCTACACCTTC.

The V and J genes are TRBV7-9 and TRBJ2-7; a possible D gene is TRBD1 (6 bases). The CDR3 spans 12 residues. V shed 3 bases and J shed 4 bases, with 7 bases lying between them. The germline gives CDR1 SEHNR, CDR2 FQNEAQ (reference sequence). This chain's CDR3 is CASSFQGYEQYF. The CDR3 DNA reads as TGTGCCAGCAGCTTTCAGGGGTACGAGCAGTACTTC.

V usage is TRBV5-6 and J usage is TRBJ1-6; D is undetermined. The CDR3 runs 14 residues. Per the germline V gene, CDR1 is SGHDT and CDR2 is YYEEEE. The ends were cut back, 4 bases at V and 8 bases at J, with 13 bases in the middle. Here the CDR3 reads CASSREVRDSPLHF. DNA for the CDR3: TGTGCCAGCAGCCGAGAGGTCCGGGATTCACCCCTCCACTTT.

A word on this clone: Other nucleotide sequences in the sample specify the same CDR3. The V gene is TRBV27, the J gene TRBJ1-1, with D hard to call. Per the germline V gene, CDR1 is MNHEY and CDR2 is SMNVEV (reference sequence). V lost 3 bases to trimming and J lost 8 bases, with 16 bases between them. The CDR3 sequence is 14 residues long. The CDR3 spells CASSFLLEGTEAFF. CDR3 DNA: TGTGCCAGCAGTTTTCTGTTGGAGGGAACGGAAGCTTTCTTT.

This clone appeared once. The rearrangement links TRBV5-1 to TRBJ1-1; D gene ambiguous. The V gene's germline CDR1 is SGHRS and CDR2 YFSETQ. The V gene lost 0 bases and the J gene lost 6 bases, with 12 bases spanning the gap. This CDR3 has 14 residues. CDR3: CASSLGLGGPEAFF. CDR3 nucleotide sequence: TGCGCCAGCAGCTTGGGGCTGGGAGGCCCTGAAGCTTTCTTT.

This clone came up a few times. V is TRBV30 and J is TRBJ2-1; 11 nucleotides agree with TRBD2. The CDR3 is 16 amino acids. Trimming took 0 bases from V and 5 from J; bases not matched to a gene: 6. In germline, CDR1 is GTSNPN, CDR2 SVGIG (reference sequence). The CDR3 DNA reads TGTGCCTGGAGTGTAGGGACTAGCGGTTTTAACAATGAGCAGTTCTTC. Protein: CAWSVGTSGFNNEQFF.

This rearrangement joins TRBV10-2 to TRBJ1-3; 10 bases fit TRBD1. This CDR3 is built from 17 residues. Trimming took 5 bases from V and 7 from J; bases not matched to a gene: 14. CDR1 is WSHSY, CDR2 SAAADI, per germline. CDR3 region: CASSIPGQGPLRNTIYF. CDR3 nucleotide sequence: TGCGCCAGCAGTATACCGGGACAGGGGCCGTTGAGGAACACCATATATTTT.

The V gene is TRBV7-9, the J gene TRBJ2-7; D ambiguous. Germline V gene sequence: CDR1 SEHNR, CDR2 FQNEAQ (reference sequence). This CDR3 contains 12 residues. V lost 4 bases, J lost 3 bases, and 7 bases lay in between. CDR3 bases: TGTGCCAGCAGCTCCCGAGGCTACGAGCAGTACTTC. This sequence encodes CASSSRGYEQYF.